What follows are 27 T cell receptor beta chains derived from one specimen sequenced in a study of shared clonotypes between healthy human individuals. Only in-frame clones appear in the TCRdb table, and some are missing; sequencing was by immunoSEQ multiplex PCR. Of approximately 340,000 clones listed, around 79% were seen once; the top ten hold around 9.3%. The sample was memory CD4+ T cells sorted from blood. Documented subset: CD45RA-negative fraction. These TCRs come from a man aged 30-40 years in good health.

The chain couples TRBV7-9 to TRBJ1-5, with D perhaps TRBD1 (6 bases). The ends were cut back, 6 bases at V and 6 bases at J, with 18 bases in the middle. The CDR3 extends over 15 amino acids. Germline loops: CDR1 SEHNR, CDR2 FQNEAQ (reference sequence). CDR3 residues: CASSSQGHSGQPQHF. The CDR3 DNA is TGTGCCAGCAGTTCACAGGGTCATTCGGGTCAGCCCCAGCATTTT. The full variable domain, its missing parts supplied by reference TRBV7-9 and TRBJ1-5, is DTGVSQNPRHKITKRGQNVTFRCDPISEHNRLYWYRQTLGQGPEFLTYFQNEAQLEKSRLLSDRFSAERPKGSFSTLEIQRTEQGDSAMYLCASSSQGHSGQPQHFGDGTRLSIL.

As regards this clone: At one end, the junction sequence differs from germline, possibly due to a read error. The chain joins TRBV10-2 to TRBJ2-7, with D unresolved. Germline V CDR1 and CDR2: WSHSY, SAAADI. This CDR3 has 11 amino acids. The CDR3 coding sequence is TGCGCCAGCAGTGATGGTGGCCGCTCGGACTTC. Protein sequence: CASSDGGRSDF.

The rearrangement joins TRBV30 to TRBJ2-5; no firm D call. CDR3 size: 11 residues. V was cut by 1 base and J by 4 bases, with 4 bases left in between. Germline V lookup: CDR1 GTSNPN, CDR2 SVGIG (reference sequence). DNA of the CDR3: TGTGCCTGGAGTGAGAGAGAGACCCAGTACTTC. Its translation: CAWSERETQYF. Complete variable domain (other parts from reference TRBV30 and TRBJ2-5): SQTIHQWPATLVQPVGSPLSLECTVEGTSNPNLYWYRQAAGRGLQLLFYSVGIGQISSEVPQNLSASRPQDRQFILSSKKLLLSDSGFYLCAWSERETQYFGPGTRLLVL.

This clone was counted a few times. In nucleotides, the CDR3 is TGTGCCAGCAGTGCGGACTGGGGGGAGACCCAGTACTTC. It translates to CASSADWGETQYF. The chain uses TRBV6-4 and TRBJ2-5; D tentatively reads TRBD1 or TRBD2 (5 bases each). Trimming cost V 4 bases and J 5 bases, with 11 bases left between them. CDR1 is MRHNA and CDR2 is SNTAGT in the germline V gene. CDR3 size: 13 residues.

About this clone itself: Relative to the germline gene, one junction end is altered; a read error may explain this. The CDR3 region is CATSGERESLGYEQYF. The CDR3 DNA reads as TGTGCCACCAGCGGAGAGCGGGAGAGTTTAGGGTACGAGCAGTACTTC. This chain connects TRBV15 to TRBJ2-7, with 8 bases that match TRBD2. Germline CDR1 reads LNHNV; CDR2 reads YYDKDF (reference sequence). The CDR3 length is 16 residues.

The chain couples TRBV25-1 to TRBJ2-1; 8 bases fit TRBD1. Trimming removed 4 bases from V and 2 bases from J; junction bases left unmatched: 4. The CDR3 length is 15 residues. The germline V gene encodes CDR1 MGHDK and CDR2 SYGVNS. The CDR3 is CASSVRTGTYNEQFF. The CDR3 bases are TGTGCCAGCAGTGTAAGGACAGGGACCTACAATGAGCAGTTCTTC.

The rearrangement uses TRBV10-3 and TRBJ2-1; 10 bases are shared with TRBD2. Trimming cost V 6 bases and J 2 bases; bases outside gene matches: 4. The CDR3 spans 15 residues. In germline, CDR1 is ENHRY, CDR2 SYGVKD. CDR3 nucleotide sequence: TGTGCCATCAGGGGGGGACTAGCGACCTACAATGAGCAGTTCTTC. This sequence encodes CAIRGGLATYNEQFF.

CDR3 in DNA: TGTGCCAGCCGCCCAGGGGCTCACTCCTCCTACGAGCAGTACTTC. Protein product: CASRPGAHSSYEQYF. The V call is TRBV27, the J call TRBJ2-7, with D maybe TRBD1 (6 bases). This CDR3 has 15 residues. Trimming pared 8 bases from V and 0 bases from J, leaving 17 bases between. Germline V lookup: CDR1 MNHEY, CDR2 SMNVEV (reference sequence).

This clone was seen at least ten times. J is TRBJ1-4 and V is TRBV27, with D maybe TRBD1 (6 bases). The CDR3 is 17 residues long. V was trimmed by 6 bases and J by 7 bases, leaving 24 bases between them. Germline lookup yields CDR1 MNHEY and CDR2 SMNVEV (reference sequence). CDR3 in DNA: TGTGCCAGCAGCCAAACACAGGGAAGGCTATCGAGTGAAAAACTGTTTTTT. Amino acid sequence: CASSQTQGRLSSEKLFF. The whole variable domain, remainder taken from reference TRBV27 and TRBJ1-4, is EAQVTQNPRYLITVTGKKLTVTCSQNMNHEYMSWYRQDPGLGLRQIYYSMNVEVTDKGDVPEGYKVSRKEKRNFPLILESPSPNQTSLYFCASSQTQGRLSSEKLFFGSGTQLSVL.

The genes are TRBV11-2 and TRBJ2-1; D is perhaps TRBD2 (5 bases). Trimming took 3 bases from V and 0 from J, leaving 9 bases between them. Germline values: CDR1 SGHAT, CDR2 FQNNGV. This CDR3 is 15 amino acids long. Here the CDR3 DNA reads TGTGCCAGCAGCTTTTCCGGAGGCTCCTACAATGAGCAGTTCTTC. It is translated as CASSFSGGSYNEQFF.

V is TRBV7-9 and J is TRBJ2-5, with TRBD2 identical over 11 bases. The CDR3 has 15 amino acids. V shed 5 bases and J 5 bases; nucleotides not matched to a gene: 7. Per germline, CDR1 SEHNR and CDR2 FQNEAQ (reference sequence). Written as DNA, the CDR3 is TGTGCCAGCAGCGTAAACGGACTAGCGGGCGAGACCCAGTACTTC. This codes for CASSVNGLAGETQYF.

The V call is TRBV5-3, the J call TRBJ2-7; a weak D match, TRBD2 (6 bases). TRBV5-3 is flagged as an ORF with uncertain function. Trimming left V 0 bases short and J 0 bases short, with 10 bases between. The CDR3 sequence is 15 residues long. The CDR3: CARSLGRRDSYEQYF. CDR3 nucleotide sequence: TGTGCCAGAAGCTTGGGACGGCGGGACTCCTACGAGCAGTACTTC.

This rearrangement joins TRBV7-9 to TRBJ1-2, with TRBD1 matching 7 bases. The CDR3 consists of 12 residues. V shed 4 bases, J shed 7 bases, and the junction held 3 bases outside the gene matches. Germline V lookup: CDR1 SEHNR, CDR2 FQNEAQ (reference sequence). The CDR3 bases are TGTGCCAGCAGCTATACAGGGGTTGGCTACACCTTC. This codes for CASSYTGVGYTF.

The chain employs TRBV19 and TRBJ1-4; D ambiguous. V shed 1 base and J shed 6 bases, with 9 bases lying between them. The germline V gene encodes CDR1 LNHDA and CDR2 SQIVND (reference sequence). The CDR3 is 14 residues long. The CDR3 loop reads CASSIVGRDEKLFF. The CDR3 nucleotides read TGTGCCAGTAGTATAGTCGGGCGGGATGAAAAACTGTTTTTT.

This chain uses TRBV30 with TRBJ1-5; D is ambiguous. CDR3 size: 16 residues. Germline CDR1 reads GTSNPN; CDR2 reads SVGIG (reference sequence). Trimming removed 2 bases at V and 0 bases at J, with 14 bases between. CDR3 sequence reads: CAWSPIGRYSNQPQHF. CDR3 bases: TGTGCCTGGAGTCCCATAGGAAGATATAGCAATCAGCCCCAGCATTTT.

The CDR3 DNA follows: TGTGCCAGCAGTTTACTTAGCGGGAGCGGCGAGCAGTACTTC. Protein sequence: CASSLLSGSGEQYF. The chain is built from TRBV6-6 and TRBJ2-7; TRBD2 agrees at 9 bases. Germline V gene data show CDR1 as MNHNY and CDR2 as SVGAGI (reference sequence). The CDR3 loop spans 14 amino acids. V lost 4 bases, J lost 6 bases, and 7 bases stayed unmatched.

Only a few counts were recorded for this clone. The chain is built from TRBV2 and TRBJ2-3, with TRBD2 as a possible D gene (6 bases). This CDR3 comprises 14 residues. Germline CDR1 reads SNHLY; CDR2 reads FYNNEI. Trimming cost V 6 bases and J 0 bases, with 10 bases left between them. CDR3 coding DNA: TGTGCCAGCAGGGGGGGTTTTAGCACAGATACGCAGTATTTT. Protein: CASRGGFSTDTQYF. The whole variable domain, remainder taken from reference TRBV2 and TRBJ2-3, is EPEVTQTPSHQVTQMGQEVILRCVPISNHLYFYWYRQILGQKVEFLVSFYNNEISEKSEIFDDQFSVERPDGSNFTLKIRSTKLEDSAMYFCASRGGFSTDTQYFGPGTRLTVL.

Only one count was recorded for this clone. The V and J genes are TRBV28 and TRBJ1-5; tentative D call: TRBD1 (5 bases). Germline V lookup: CDR1 MDHEN, CDR2 SYDVKM. The CDR3 length is 14 residues. The V gene lost 6 bases and the J gene lost 3 bases, with 12 bases spanning the gap. CDR3 coding DNA: TGTGCCAGCAGGGGGGAGACACTCAATCAGCCCCAGCATTTT. It specifies CASRGETLNQPQHF.

This sequence joins TRBV18 and TRBJ2-1; D possibly corresponds to TRBD1 (6 bases). Germline loops: CDR1 KGHSH, CDR2 LQKENI. The V end was cut by 4 bases, the J end by 5 bases, with 9 bases between. This CDR3 spans 13 amino acids. The CDR3 loop reads CASSRDRNNEQFF. The CDR3 region has the DNA TGTGCCAGCTCACGCGACAGGAACAATGAGCAGTTCTTC.

The rearrangement uses TRBV19 and TRBJ2-3; no firm D call. The germline gives CDR1 LNHDA, CDR2 SQIVND (reference sequence). The CDR3 has 13 amino acids. The V end was cut by 5 bases, the J end by 2 bases, with 8 bases between. The CDR3 DNA is TGTGCCAGTAGTGTGACCAACACAGATACGCAGTATTTT. Translation: CASSVTNTDTQYF.

This chain connects TRBV5-1 to TRBJ1-2; TRBD1 might be the D (5 bases). Per the germline V gene, CDR1 is SGHRS and CDR2 is YFSETQ. V dropped 1 base and J dropped 4 bases, with 11 bases sitting between them. The CDR3 extends over 14 amino acids. The CDR3 region is CASSLSVDSYGYTF. The CDR3 coding sequence is TGCGCCAGCAGCTTGTCGGTTGACAGCTATGGCTACACCTTC.

This clone was observed once. The chain has TRBV28 and TRBJ2-3; 10 bases align to TRBD2. The CDR3 sequence is 15 residues long. The trim removed 5 bases at V and 6 bases at J, leaving 8 bases unmatched. CDR1 and CDR2 (germline): MDHEN, SYDVKM. This CDR3 is CASSGTGTSDDTQYF. The DNA of the CDR3 is TGTGCCAGCAGTGGTACCGGGACTAGCGACGATACGCAGTATTTT. The entire variable domain, with the rest obtained from reference TRBV28 and TRBJ2-3, is as follows: DVKVTQSSRYLVKRTGEKVFLECVQDMDHENMFWYRQDPGLGLRLIYFSYDVKMKEKGDIPEGYSVSREKKERFSLILESASTNQTSMYLCASSGTGTSDDTQYFGPGTRLTVL.

This clone turned up a few times. The chain joins TRBV9 to TRBJ2-5, with 13 nucleotides matching TRBD2. V shed 4 bases, J shed 3 bases, and the junction held 12 bases outside the gene matches. Germline V gene sequence: CDR1 SGDLS, CDR2 YYNGEE. The CDR3 is 18 residues long. CDR3 in DNA: TGTGCCAGCAGCTCAGGACTAGCGGGAGCGGTGAACGAAGAGACCCAGTACTTC. As protein: CASSSGLAGAVNEETQYF.

This chain connects TRBV4-2 to TRBJ2-7; D tentatively reads TRBD1 or TRBD2 (5 bases each). Per the germline V gene, CDR1 is LGHNA and CDR2 is YNFKEQ. The CDR3 extends over 16 amino acids. The germline V and J ends were trimmed by 5 bases and 2 bases, with 19 bases remaining between them. The CDR3 protein is CASSSTSGTETYEQYF. The CDR3 DNA reads TGTGCCAGCAGCAGTACCTCCGGGACGGAAACCTACGAGCAGTACTTC.

J is TRBJ2-1 and V is TRBV4-3; no reliable D call. The CDR3 consists of 13 residues. Trimming shortened V by 1 base and J by 15 bases, and 16 bases separated the two germline ends. CDR1 LGHNA and CDR2 YSLEER come from the germline V gene. This CDR3 is CASSQASKRSRFF. The DNA for the CDR3 is TGCGCCAGCAGCCAAGCTTCCAAAAGAAGTCGGTTCTTC.

This sequence joins TRBV18 and TRBJ1-1, with 7 bases lining up with TRBD1. The ends lost 2 bases at V and 8 bases at J; junction bases unmatched: 5. CDR1 and CDR2 (germline): KGHSH, LQKENI. The CDR3 length is 13 residues. CDR3 coding DNA: TGTGCCAGCTCACCAGGACAGGCTCGGGAAGCTTTCTTT. Encoded protein: CASSPGQAREAFF. Together with reference TRBV18 and TRBJ1-1, the CDR3 gives the full variable domain: NAGVMQNPRHLVRRRGQEARLRCSPMKGHSHVYWYRQLPEEGLKFMVYLQKENIIDESGMPKERFSAEFPKEGPSILRIQQVVRGDSAAYFCASSPGQAREAFFGQGTRLTVV.

This clone occurred a few times. The chain combines TRBV13 with TRBJ2-5; D is unresolved. This CDR3 spans 16 amino acids. CDR1 PRHDT and CDR2 FYEKMQ come from the germline V gene (reference sequence). V lost 0 bases, J lost 1 base, and 12 bases lay in between. The CDR3 sequence is CASSLGWRIAQETQYF. In nucleotides, the CDR3 is TGTGCCAGCAGCTTAGGCTGGCGTATCGCCCAAGAGACCCAGTACTTC.